This T cell receptor (beta chain) stems from a study of molecular identifiers for immune sequencing clone quantification. V lost 2 bases to trimming and J lost 7 bases, with 14 bases between them. The CDR3 totals 15 residues. CDR1 and CDR2 from the germline V gene are MNHNY and SVGAGI (reference sequence). Study-wide points: A shared barcode on identical TCR molecules could lead to underestimated sizes for highly expanded clones.

Preparation methods for the bulk TCR libraries were those previously described, with listed TCR primers. TCRdb called the PCR reads again in MiXCR, with one record for every CDR3 protein. This table holds some 680,000 distinct CDR3 sequences, around 25% found once. This clonotype was counted many times. The antigen is undetermined. Libraries for naive CD8 T cells, which were made from about 19,000 to 1,100,000 sorted cells, drew on 10%, 30% or 50% of the RNA. What was sequenced was naive CD8+ T cells from blood, with Jurkat cell RNA spiked in. The subset here: FACS-sorted CD8+CD4-CCR7+CD45RA+ naive T cells. The V call is TRBV6-6, the J call TRBJ1-4; D unresolved. The receptor comes from a human donor in good health. Some libraries in this study had Jurkat cell RNA spiked in. The CDR3 reads CASSYLEGAPEKLFF. DNA of the CDR3: TGTGCCAGCAGTTACCTGGAGGGCGCCCCTGAAAAACTGTTTTTT.